The text below deals with one T cell receptor (beta chain). Blood RNA originated from unsorted whole blood, with germline DNA additionally extracted. This sample is part of a study of tumor-infiltrating lymphocytes in primary liver carcinoma. For the study at large: Sample yields of productive TCRbeta reads, ranging from roughly 3.5 to 7.13 million, were similar across tissue types.

Synthesis of TCR beta cDNA was carried out from 500 ng total RNA with a constant-region primer. Slightly modified ARM-PCR, run as three nested multiplex PCR rounds, produced the TCR beta libraries. Using its own MiXCR run on the multiplex PCR reads, TCRdb lists one record per CDR3 protein. The sample has about 180,000 distinct CDR3 sequences; around 60% are singletons. The sample comprised peripheral blood. This receptor was obtained from a man in his forties with primary liver carcinoma and hepatitis B virus infection.

As DNA, the CDR3 is TGCAGTGCCCCGGGACCGACCACCTACGAGCAGTACTTC. Its protein product is CSAPGPTTYEQYF. This sequence joins TRBV20-1 and TRBJ2-7; TRBD1 or TRBD2 may be the D gene (5 bases each). CDR1 and CDR2 (germline): DFQATT, SNEGSKA (reference sequence). The V end was cut by 6 bases, the J end by 2 bases, with 14 bases between. The CDR3 runs to 13 residues.